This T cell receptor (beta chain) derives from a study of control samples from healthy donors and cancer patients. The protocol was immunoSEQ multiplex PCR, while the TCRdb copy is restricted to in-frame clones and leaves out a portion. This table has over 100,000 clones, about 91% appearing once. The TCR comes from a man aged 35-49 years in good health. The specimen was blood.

The CDR3 spells CATSDHNRAPWWPLHF. CDR3 nucleotides: TGTGCCACCAGTGACCACAACCGGGCCCCGTGGTGGCCCCTCCACTTT. The chain links TRBV24-1 to TRBJ1-6; D gene ambiguous. V dropped 4 bases and J dropped 13 bases, with 22 bases sitting between them. CDR1 and CDR2 from the germline V gene are KGHDR and SFDVKD. The CDR3 runs 16 residues.